The rows below give T cell receptor beta chains drawn from one sample of a study of shared clonotypes between healthy human individuals. The protocol was immunoSEQ multiplex PCR, while the TCRdb copy is restricted to in-frame clones and leaves out a portion. Among fewer than 1.4 million clones listed, roughly 74% were seen once. Sequences were obtained from memory CD4+ T cells from PBMCs. The receptors were sampled from a young man in good health. Some clones in this sample may be carry-over from other donors' samples. The CDR3 runs from the conserved cysteine through the conserved F or W. D genes are given only for firm matches. Size is omitted from some rows. Given values are once, few, many or a class for expanded clones.

d_gene	abundance	v_gene	j_gene	CDR3nt	CDR3aa
NA	few	TRBV30	TRBJ2-3	TGTGCCTGGAGTTTCTCTCACACAGATACGCAGTATTTT	CAWSFSHTDTQYF
NA	NA	TRBV6-4	TRBJ2-2	TGTGCCAGCACTGCGAATCCTAACACCGGGGAGCTGTTTTTT	CASTANPNTGELFF
NA	NA	TRBV7-9	TRBJ1-2	TGTGCCAGCAGCCCAACAGGGTACTATGGCTACACCTTC	CASSPTGYYGYTF
TRBD1	NA	TRBV6-5	TRBJ2-7	TGTGCCAGCAGTTTCCGGGACAGAGGCTCCTACGAGCAGTACTTC	CASSFRDRGSYEQYF
NA	NA	TRBV7-2	TRBJ2-1	TGTGCCAGCAGCCCCCCCGGACTGATCCTCTACAATGAGCAGTTCTTC	CASSPPGLILYNEQFF
TRBD2	NA	TRBV4-2	TRBJ2-1	TGTGCCAGCAGCCAAGTGTTGGCTAGCGGGAGTTATGAGCAGTTCTTC	CASSQVLASGSYEQFF
TRBD1	NA	TRBV13	TRBJ2-7	TGTGCCAGCAGCCCGGACAGGTACGAGCAGTACTTC	CASSPDRYEQYF
TRBD2	NA	TRBV7-6	TRBJ2-3	TGTGCCAGCAGCTCAGACAACGGACCTGGACTAGCGGGAGGGCCAGATACGCAGTATTTT	CASSSDNGPGLAGGPDTQYF
NA	NA	TRBV30	TRBJ2-7	TGTGCCTGGAGTGTAATTAGTATATCAGGCCCTGACGAGCAGTACTTC	CAWSVISISGPDEQYF
TRBD1	NA	TRBV5-6	TRBJ1-5	TGTGCCAGCAGCTTGGGGACAGGGGAAAATCAGCCCCAGCATTTT	CASSLGTGENQPQHF
TRBD1	NA	TRBV29-1	TRBJ2-7	TGCAGCGTTGAGGGACAGGGGTACGAGCAGTACTTC	CSVEGQGYEQYF
NA	NA	TRBV5-1	TRBJ2-5	TGCGCCAGCAGCCCCTCGGGGGTTTCCAGGGAGACCCAGTACTTC	CASSPSGVSRETQYF
NA	NA	TRBV7-3	TRBJ1-4	TGTGCCAGCAGCTTAGGGTACCCGGAAAAACTGTTTTTT	CASSLGYPEKLFF
NA	NA	TRBV2	TRBJ2-7	TGTGCCAGCAGAAAAGAGTACGAGCAGTACTTC	CASRKEYEQYF
NA	NA	TRBV7-2	TRBJ2-1	TGTGCCAGCAGTCAACGGTGGAATGAGCAGTTCTTC	CASSQRWNEQFF
NA	NA	TRBV28	TRBJ1-2	TGTGCCAGCAGTTTTGCACCGAGGGACTATGGCTACACCTTC	CASSFAPRDYGYTF
NA	NA	TRBV7-9	TRBJ1-2	TGTGCCAGCAGCTTATCGGTCACCCATGGCTACACCTTC	CASSLSVTHGYTF
TRBD1	NA	TRBV28	TRBJ2-1	TGTGCCAGCAGACCGAGGACAGGGTCCTACAATGAGCAGTTCTTC	CASRPRTGSYNEQFF
NA	NA	TRBV28	TRBJ1-6	TGTGCCAGCAGTCTTCGGGACCTTTCCAATTCACCCCTCCACTTT	CASSLRDLSNSPLHF
NA	NA	TRBV18	TRBJ1-2	TGTGCCAGCTCACCGCAGACGGGACGGAACTATGGCTACACCTTC	CASSPQTGRNYGYTF
TRBD2	NA	TRBV4-2	TRBJ2-2	TGTGCCAGCAGCCAAGTGTCAGCGGGAGACACCGGGGAGCTGTTTTTT	CASSQVSAGDTGELFF
NA	NA	TRBV7-2	TRBJ2-3	TGTGCCAGCAGCCAATCAGCTCCAGGTACGCAGTATTTT	CASSQSAPGTQYF
TRBD2	many	TRBV2	TRBJ2-1	TGTGCCAGCAGTGCGTTAGCGGGAGGGAAAATCAATGAGCAGTTCTTC	CASSALAGGKINEQFF
NA	NA	TRBV18	TRBJ1-1	TGTGCCAGCTCAACCTCGGGGATCATGAACACTGAAGCTTTCTTT	CASSTSGIMNTEAFF
NA	few	TRBV5-4	TRBJ2-1	TGTGCCAGCAGCCTACAGGCCAATGAGCAGTTCTTC	CASSLQANEQFF
NA	NA	TRBV11-1	TRBJ2-1	TGTGCCAGCAGCCGGGACCGGAGCTCCTACAATGAGCAGTTCTTC	CASSRDRSSYNEQFF
NA	NA	TRBV7-8	TRBJ1-1	TGTGCCAGCAGCTCCCTAGCGTTGACAAGGCCGTCGCGCACTGAAGCTTTCTTT	CASSSLALTRPSRTEAFF
NA	NA	TRBV10-2	TRBJ1-2	TGCGCCAGCAGTGAGAGGGTCTATGGCTACACCTTC	CASSERVYGYTF
NA	once	TRBV7-9	TRBJ1-1	TGTGCCAGCAGCCCCCGACTGAGCACTGAAGCTTTCTTT	CASSPRLSTEAFF
NA	NA	TRBV9	TRBJ1-1	TGTGCCAGCAGCTCCGACATCGGTCTGAGCACTGAAGCTTTCTTT	CASSSDIGLSTEAFF
NA	NA	TRBV28	TRBJ2-2	TGTGCCAGCAGTCCCGGGACAACTAAGCCCGGGGAGCTGTTTTTT	CASSPGTTKPGELFF
NA	few	TRBV7-9	TRBJ1-5	TGTGCCAGCAGCTTTTCCGGGACACGAAGCAATCAGCCCCAGCATTTT	CASSFSGTRSNQPQHF
NA	NA	TRBV4-2	TRBJ2-3	TGTGCCAGCAGCCAAGATCGGTCTAGGAGGCAGTATTTT	CASSQDRSRRQYF
TRBD2	few	TRBV28	TRBJ2-7	TGTGCCAGCAGTCCGAGCGGGAGGACCTACTACGAGCAGTACTTC	CASSPSGRTYYEQYF
NA	NA	TRBV6-4	TRBJ2-7	TGTGCCAGCAGTGGGGACGAGCAGTACTTC	CASSGDEQYF
TRBD2	once	TRBV5-1	TRBJ2-7	TGCGCCAGCAGCTTCACTAGCGGAGGGTACGAGCAGTACTTC	CASSFTSGGYEQYF